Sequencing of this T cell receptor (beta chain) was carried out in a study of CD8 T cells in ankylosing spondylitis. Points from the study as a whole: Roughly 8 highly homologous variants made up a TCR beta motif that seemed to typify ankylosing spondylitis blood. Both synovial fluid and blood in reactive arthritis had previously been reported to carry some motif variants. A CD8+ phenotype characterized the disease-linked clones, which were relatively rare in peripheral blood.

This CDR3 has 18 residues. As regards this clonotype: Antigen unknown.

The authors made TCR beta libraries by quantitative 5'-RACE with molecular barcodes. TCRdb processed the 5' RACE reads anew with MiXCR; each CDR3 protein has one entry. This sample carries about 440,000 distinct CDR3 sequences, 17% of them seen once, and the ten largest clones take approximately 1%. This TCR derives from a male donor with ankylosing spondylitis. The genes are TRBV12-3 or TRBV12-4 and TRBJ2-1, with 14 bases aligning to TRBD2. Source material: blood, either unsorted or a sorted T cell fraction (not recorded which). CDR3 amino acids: CTCSFRTSGRNIYNEQFF. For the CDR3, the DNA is TGTACCTGCAGTTTTCGGACTAGCGGGAGGAACATCTACAATGAGCAGTTCTTC.